Listed below are T cell receptor beta chains from one sample, sequenced in a study of T cell responses to AZD1222 COVID-19 vaccine. Here immunoSEQ multiplex PCR was the method, and the copy in TCRdb shows in-frame clones only, minus some. The table records fewer than 200,000 clones, roughly 94% of them present only once. The material sequenced was peripheral blood, taken 28 days after the second AZD1222 dose. The receptors were sampled from an adult who received the AZD1222 COVID-19 vaccine. CDR3s include the opening cysteine and the closing phenylalanine or tryptophan.

j_call: TRBJ2-7; v_call: TRBV5-1; cdr3_aa: CASSTGTVAYEQYF
j_call: TRBJ2-5; v_call: TRBV6-5; cdr3_aa: CASSRTLGGETQYF
j_call: TRBJ1-4; v_call: TRBV6-5; cdr3_aa: CASSSLGGRNEKLFF
j_call: TRBJ2-7; v_call: TRBV7-9; cdr3_aa: CASSTQGREAYEQYF
j_call: TRBJ2-2; v_call: TRBV6-2/TRBV6-3; cdr3_aa: CASSYSSTRELFF
j_call: TRBJ1-2; v_call: TRBV7-2; cdr3_aa: CASTPRAGVNYGYTF
j_call: TRBJ1-5; v_call: TRBV9; cdr3_aa: CASSVAPGNQPQHF
j_call: TRBJ2-1; v_call: TRBV7-9; cdr3_aa: CASSHDEQFF
j_call: TRBJ2-3; v_call: TRBV6-4; cdr3_aa: CASSPGGGTDTQYF
j_call: TRBJ2-1; v_call: TRBV3-1/TRBV3-2; cdr3_aa: CASSQGLAEYNEQFF
j_call: TRBJ1-1; v_call: TRBV7-9; cdr3_aa: CASSHRMGGALNTEAFF
j_call: TRBJ1-2; v_call: TRBV5-1; cdr3_aa: CASSLVDSSGYTF
j_call: TRBJ2-7; v_call: TRBV30; cdr3_aa: CAWSVSPGISYEQYF
j_call: TRBJ2-3; v_call: TRBV5-1; cdr3_aa: CASSFQVSGGTDTQYF
j_call: TRBJ2-7; v_call: TRBV10-2; cdr3_aa: CATGTAGGRHEQYF
j_call: TRBJ2-7; v_call: TRBV13; cdr3_aa: CASSPRDRGYEQYF
j_call: TRBJ2-3; v_call: TRBV7-8; cdr3_aa: CASSLEGGNTDTQYF
j_call: TRBJ2-5; v_call: TRBV7-3; cdr3_aa: CASPIDREGYVTQYF
j_call: TRBJ1-2; v_call: TRBV28; cdr3_aa: CASSFSGYREGYTF
j_call: TRBJ2-7; v_call: TRBV19; cdr3_aa: CASSFGQTYEQYF
j_call: TRBJ1-2; v_call: TRBV11-2; cdr3_aa: CASSSVRTGDDYGYTF
j_call: TRBJ2-5; v_call: TRBV5-4; cdr3_aa: CASSFRGDQETQYF
j_call: TRBJ1-2; v_call: TRBV3-1/TRBV3-2; cdr3_aa: CASSQDIQIRGYTF
j_call: TRBJ2-3; v_call: TRBV6-5; cdr3_aa: CASSLSGSVDTQYF
j_call: TRBJ1-2; v_call: TRBV19; cdr3_aa: CASITPGAYGYTF
j_call: TRBJ2-3; v_call: TRBV2; cdr3_aa: CASSPAGGPTDTQYF
j_call: TRBJ1-1; v_call: TRBV7-8; cdr3_aa: CASSSTIRGRRTEAFF
j_call: TRBJ2-6; v_call: TRBV27; cdr3_aa: CASSSLGEPGPPSGANVLTF
j_call: TRBJ1-6; v_call: TRBV5-5; cdr3_aa: CASSFGPGRQNSPLHF
j_call: TRBJ1-1; v_call: TRBV7-2; cdr3_aa: CASSLYSDSRSISEAFF
j_call: TRBJ2-3; v_call: TRBV27; cdr3_aa: CASRIGTGTDTQYF
j_call: TRBJ2-2; v_call: TRBV18; cdr3_aa: CASSPTGVNTGELFF
j_call: TRBJ1-5; v_call: TRBV7-9; cdr3_aa: CASSLAGDGNQPQHF
j_call: TRBJ1-1; v_call: TRBV4-1; cdr3_aa: CASSAVLNTEAFF
j_call: TRBJ1-1; v_call: TRBV10-2; cdr3_aa: CASSESGGGGNTEAFF
j_call: TRBJ2-1; v_call: TRBV13; cdr3_aa: CASSSTLRSSYNEQFF
j_call: TRBJ1-2; v_call: TRBV11-2; cdr3_aa: CASSLNRLYGYTF
j_call: TRBJ1-2; v_call: TRBV24-1; cdr3_aa: CATSDSGTSLGRYGYTF
j_call: TRBJ1-5; v_call: TRBV19; cdr3_aa: CATSWGWNQPQHF
j_call: TRBJ1-5; v_call: TRBV4-1; cdr3_aa: CASSQFKSDQPQHF
j_call: TRBJ1-5; v_call: TRBV6-2/TRBV6-3; cdr3_aa: CASSYDRGIYQPQHF
j_call: TRBJ1-4; v_call: TRBV7-9; cdr3_aa: CASSSTAPTNEKLFF